This TCR beta chain was recorded in a study of shared clonotypes between healthy human individuals. The naive CD8 fraction comprised CD45RO-negative cells positively selected for CCR7 and excluded terminally differentiated effector memory CD45RA+ cells. The CDR3 is made up of 15 amino acids. The V gene's germline CDR1 is LGHNA and CDR2 YSLEER. Trimming pared 0 bases from V and 5 bases from J, leaving 11 bases between. Sequenced by immunoSEQ multiplex PCR; TCRdb stores in-frame clones only, minus some. The data contain some 2,000,000 clones, over 85% of them seen just once; the ten biggest clones take up roughly 1.1%. A single count supports this clone. Its target is not known. Study-level findings and limits: Across several donors, naive CD4 shared roughly 5%, naive CD8 around 3.8%, memory CD4 less than 2.5%, memory CD8 around 0.36%.

This chain connects TRBV4-3 to TRBJ2-4; D gene uncertain. The TCR sequence derives from a man younger than 35 in good health. The sample taken for sequencing was naive CD8+ T cells sorted from blood. CDR3 protein: CASSQDRQFENIQYF. CDR3 DNA: TGCGCCAGCAGCCAAGATCGGCAGTTCGAAAACATTCAGTACTTC.